What follows are 21 T cell receptor beta chains derived from one specimen sequenced in a study of T-cell reconstitution after alpha-beta-depleted transplantation in children. Unique molecular identifiers were incorporated during preparation of the TCRbeta library. A single record per CDR3 protein comes from TCRdb applying MiXCR to the PCR reads. The sample lists more than 500,000 distinct CDR3 sequences, 9.5% to 12% occurring once. Sequencing used PBMCs, mostly from graft donor cells, obtained 180 days after TCRalphabeta/CD19-depleted stem cell transplant. The receptors shown here come from a female patient between 2 and 15 years old who had a stem cell transplant for aplastic anemia, so the T cells may come from the graft donor.

This clonotype showed up just a few times. V gene TRBV11-2 combines with J gene TRBJ2-1; no reliable D call. From germline, CDR1 is SGHAT and CDR2 FQNNGV. With 7 bases removed from V and 0 bases from J, the gap between germline ends came to 7 bases. The CDR3 contains 13 residues. In nucleotides, the CDR3 is TGTGCCAGCAAGACCGGCTCCTACAATGAGCAGTTCTTC. Protein sequence: CASKTGSYNEQFF.

This chain connects TRBV12-3 or TRBV12-4 to TRBJ2-2; D remains unclear. The CDR3 covers 13 residues. The V end was cut by 5 bases, the J end by 4 bases, with 8 bases between. The CDR3 nucleotides are TGTGCCAGCAGTCCGACCTTCACCGGGGAGCTGTTTTTT. It yields the protein CASSPTFTGELFF.

There are a few counts of this clonotype. This chain connects TRBV2 to TRBJ2-1; 12 positions match TRBD2. The CDR3 extends over 15 amino acids. Germline CDR1 is SNHLY and CDR2 is FYNNEI. With V trimmed by 5 bases and J by 6 bases, 5 bases remained unmatched. The CDR3 coding sequence is TGTGCCAGCAGTCCGACTAGCGGGAGTCGCAATGAGCAGTTCTTC. Protein product: CASSPTSGSRNEQFF.

The chain uses TRBV20-1 and TRBJ2-7, with 7 positions matching TRBD2. CDR1 is DFQATT, CDR2 SNEGSKA, per germline (reference sequence). V trimming: 2 bases; J trimming: 2 bases; junction bases outside the gene matches: 6. CDR3 length: 14 residues. This CDR3 is CSARLAGPTYEQYF. DNA for the CDR3: TGCAGTGCTAGATTAGCGGGTCCAACCTACGAGCAGTACTTC.

This chain links TRBV3-1 with TRBJ2-2, with D perhaps TRBD1 or TRBD2 (5 bases each). The V gene's germline CDR1 is LGHDT and CDR2 YNNKEL (reference sequence). V lost 7 bases and J 1 base, leaving 19 bases between the germline ends. The CDR3 has 17 residues. CDR3 DNA sequence: TGTGCCAGCACCCCCCAGGGTGCTAGCCTGAACACCGGGGAGCTGTTTTTT. Protein: CASTPQGASLNTGELFF.

This clonotype turned up a few times. The chain employs TRBV20-1 and TRBJ2-7; 8 positions agree with TRBD2. V shed 0 bases, J shed 6 bases, and the junction held 7 bases outside the gene matches. CDR3 length: 14 residues. Germline CDR1 DFQATT, CDR2 SNEGSKA (reference sequence). The CDR3 protein is CSAREGAGVTEQYF. The CDR3 region has the DNA TGCAGTGCTAGAGAAGGAGCGGGAGTAACCGAGCAGTACTTC.

This clonotype was counted many times. The gene calls are TRBV5-1 and TRBJ2-5; TRBD2 might be the D (5 bases). The CDR3 length is 11 residues. CDR1 and CDR2 (germline): SGHRS, YFSETQ. Trimming pared 7 bases from V and 6 bases from J, leaving 10 bases between. In nucleotides, the CDR3 is TGCGCCAGCGGCGGGCTGAAGACCCAGTACTTC. This translates into CASGGLKTQYF.

This clonotype has more than one count but fewer than ten. J is TRBJ2-3 and V is TRBV29-1, with 7 positions matching TRBD1. V lost 5 bases, J lost 2 bases, and 1 base stayed unmatched. CDR3 length: 12 amino acids. Looked up from germline, CDR1 is SQVTM and CDR2 is ANQGSEA. Here the CDR3 reads CSVQGDTDTQYF. The DNA for the CDR3 is TGCAGCGTTCAGGGGGACACAGATACGCAGTATTTT.

This clonotype is deemed medium-sized. Here the CDR3 reads CASSLLGTGGIYEQYV. CDR3 bases: TGTGCCAGCAGCTTGCTCGGGACAGGGGGCATCTACGAGCAGTACGTC. V usage is TRBV6-2 or TRBV6-3 and J usage is TRBJ2-7; TRBD1 agrees at 12 bases. Germline V gives CDR1 MNHEY, CDR2 SVGEGT. The length of the CDR3 is 16 residues. With V trimmed by 6 bases and J by 3 bases, 9 bases remained unmatched.

The V and J genes are TRBV15 and TRBJ2-4; D perhaps matches TRBD1 (7 bases). The V gene lost 0 bases and the J gene lost 6 bases, with 9 bases spanning the gap. The CDR3 is made up of 14 amino acids. CDR1 LNHNV and CDR2 YYDKDF come from the germline V gene (reference sequence). The chain's CDR3 is CATSRDRGVNIQYF. DNA of the CDR3: TGTGCCACCAGCAGAGACAGGGGGGTAAACATTCAGTACTTC.

This clonotype was detected a few times. The chain links TRBV12-3 or TRBV12-4 to TRBJ2-1; 7 bases match TRBD2. This CDR3 spans 14 amino acids. Unmatched junction bases numbered 12, after V lost 8 bases and J lost 8 bases. CDR3: CASRQRDSADEQFF. CDR3 DNA sequence: TGTGCCAGCCGTCAGCGGGATAGTGCGGATGAGCAGTTCTTC.

This chain links TRBV30 with TRBJ1-2; TRBD1 might be the D (5 bases). The V end was cut by 0 bases, the J end by 8 bases, with 13 bases between. The CDR3 runs to 13 residues. Germline CDR1 GTSNPN, CDR2 SVGIG (reference sequence). CDR3: CAWSVAPQGGYTF. The CDR3 nucleotides read TGTGCCTGGAGTGTAGCCCCTCAGGGCGGCTACACCTTC.

This clonotype was observed a handful of times. This chain links TRBV18 with TRBJ1-5; 8 bases map to TRBD1. The germline CDR1 and CDR2 sequences are KGHSH and LQKENI. V shed 0 bases, J shed 4 bases, and the junction held 11 bases outside the gene matches. This CDR3 spans 18 amino acids. CDR3: CASSPPFAGGVKNQPQHF. The CDR3 region has the DNA TGTGCCAGCTCACCACCCTTCGCAGGGGGCGTTAAGAATCAGCCCCAGCATTTT. Complete variable domain (other parts from reference TRBV18 and TRBJ1-5): NAGVMQNPRHLVRRRGQEARLRCSPMKGHSHVYWYRQLPEEGLKFMVYLQKENIIDESGMPKERFSAEFPKEGPSILRIQQVVRGDSAAYFCASSPPFAGGVKNQPQHFGDGTRLSIL.

J is TRBJ2-3 and V is TRBV12-3 or TRBV12-4; 7 nucleotides match TRBD1. V shed 6 bases, J shed 2 bases, and the junction held 11 bases outside the gene matches. This CDR3 is built from 16 residues. DNA for the CDR3: TGTGCCAGCAGCAACGCCGAAGGGGGCGTCACAGATACGCAGTATTTT. Translation: CASSNAEGGVTDTQYF.

The V and J genes are TRBV5-1 and TRBJ1-5; a weak D match, TRBD1 (5 bases). Germline lookup yields CDR1 SGHRS and CDR2 YFSETQ. The V gene lost 4 bases and the J gene lost 4 bases, with 12 bases spanning the gap. The CDR3 is 14 residues long. CDR3 sequence (DNA): TGCGCCAGCAGCGTGGGGGGAGCGAATCAGCCCCAGCATTTT. It specifies CASSVGGANQPQHF.

The chain has TRBV11-1 and TRBJ1-1; D possibly corresponds to TRBD1 (6 bases). The V gene lost 5 bases and the J gene lost 1 base, with 23 bases spanning the gap. CDR1 and CDR2 from the germline V gene are SGHAT and FQDESV (reference sequence). The CDR3 is made up of 18 amino acids. CDR3 nucleotide sequence: TGTGCCAGCAGCCCGACAGGTGTTTTTTATGAAAGGAACACTGAAGCTTTCTTT. Its translation: CASSPTGVFYERNTEAFF.

This clonotype showed up many times. The rearrangement uses TRBV28 and TRBJ2-1, with 7 bases lining up with TRBD1. Trimming at V came to 8 bases and at J to 7 bases, leaving 11 bases not matched to a gene. Germline assignment: CDR1 MDHEN and CDR2 SYDVKM. The CDR3 loop spans 14 amino acids. In DNA form, the CDR3 reads TGTGCCAGCGGCCTTCCGGGACAGAAAAATGAGCAGTTCTTC. This translates into CASGLPGQKNEQFF.

This clonotype has more than one count but fewer than ten. The chain has TRBV7-9 and TRBJ2-7, with 12 bases that match TRBD2. This CDR3 spans 15 amino acids. CDR1 and CDR2 from the germline V gene are SEHNR and FQNEAQ (reference sequence). Trimming at V came to 0 bases and at J to 7 bases, leaving 4 bases not matched to a gene. CDR3 DNA: TGTGCCAGCAGCTTAGCAAGACTAGCGGGAGATGAGCAGTACTTC. It encodes CASSLARLAGDEQYF.

There are many counts of this clonotype. V and J are TRBV7-2 and TRBJ1-5; TRBD1 matches 7 bases. Germline loops: CDR1 SGHTA, CDR2 FQGNSA. Losses at the gene ends were 6 bases for V and 3 bases for J; bases not matched to a gene: 8. This CDR3 has 15 amino acids. The CDR3 DNA reads TGTGCCAGCAGTCACGGGGACAGCTACAATCAGCCCCAGCATTTT. It encodes CASSHGDSYNQPQHF.

The CDR3 is CATSRGGGQLSSGNTIYF. The DNA for the CDR3 is TGTGCCACCAGCAGAGGGGGGGGACAGCTTAGCTCTGGAAACACCATATATTTT. V and J are TRBV15 and TRBJ1-3; 7 nucleotides agree with TRBD1. CDR1 is LNHNV, CDR2 YYDKDF, per germline (reference sequence). After removal of 1 base from V and 0 bases from J, the junction contained 9 bases not matched to a gene. This CDR3 has 18 residues.

CDR3 sequence reads: CSARGQGYGYTF. The CDR3 DNA reads TGCAGTGCTAGAGGACAGGGCTATGGCTACACCTTC. This chain connects TRBV20-1 to TRBJ1-2; 7 nucleotides line up with TRBD1. J lost 4 bases, V lost 1 base, and 0 bases had no gene match. Germline lookup yields CDR1 DFQATT and CDR2 SNEGSKA (reference sequence). The CDR3 totals 12 residues.